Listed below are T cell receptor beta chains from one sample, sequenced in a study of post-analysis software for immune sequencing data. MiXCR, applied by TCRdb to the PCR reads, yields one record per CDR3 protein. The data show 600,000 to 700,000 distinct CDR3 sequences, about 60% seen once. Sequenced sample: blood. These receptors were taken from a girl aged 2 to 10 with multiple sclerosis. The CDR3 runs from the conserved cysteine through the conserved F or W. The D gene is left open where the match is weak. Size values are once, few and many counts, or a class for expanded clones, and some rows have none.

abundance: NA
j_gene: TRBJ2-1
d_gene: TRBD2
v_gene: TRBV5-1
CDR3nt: TGCGCCAGCAGCAGGCTAGCGGGAGATGAGCAGTTCTTC
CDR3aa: CASSRLAGDEQFF

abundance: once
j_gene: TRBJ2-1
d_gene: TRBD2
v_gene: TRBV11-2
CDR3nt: TGTGCCAGCAGCTTAAGGTCCAGCGGGGGGGCCGTAGCTGTCTCCGGCAATGAGCAGTTCTTC
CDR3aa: CASSLRSSGGAVAVSGNEQFF

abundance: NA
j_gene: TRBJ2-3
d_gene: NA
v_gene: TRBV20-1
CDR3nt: TGCAGTGCTAGTGAGGGTACTAGCACAGATACGCAGTATTTT
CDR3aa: CSASEGTSTDTQYF

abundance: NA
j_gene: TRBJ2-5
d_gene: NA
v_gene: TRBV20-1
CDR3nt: TGCAGTGCTAGAGCGACCCGATTAGAGATACAAGAGACCCAGTACTTC
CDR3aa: CSARATRLEIQETQYF

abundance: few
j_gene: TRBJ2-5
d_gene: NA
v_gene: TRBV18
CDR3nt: TGTGCCAGCTCCACCGGTCCAGAGACCCAGTACTTC
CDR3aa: CASSTGPETQYF

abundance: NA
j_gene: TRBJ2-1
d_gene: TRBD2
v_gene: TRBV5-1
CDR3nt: TGCGCCAGCAGCTTGGCACTAGCGGGAGGGCCCGGCGATGAGCAGTTCTTC
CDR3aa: CASSLALAGGPGDEQFF

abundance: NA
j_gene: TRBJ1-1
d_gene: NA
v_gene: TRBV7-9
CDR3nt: TGTGCCAGCAGAGGGGGGCCTCAAACAGAAAACACTGAAGCTTTCTTT
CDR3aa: CASRGGPQTENTEAFF

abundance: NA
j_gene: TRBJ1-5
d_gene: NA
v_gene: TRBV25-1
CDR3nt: TGTGCCAGCACCGACGCCCGGGACGGCGATAGCAATCAGCCCCAGCATTTT
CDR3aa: CASTDARDGDSNQPQHF

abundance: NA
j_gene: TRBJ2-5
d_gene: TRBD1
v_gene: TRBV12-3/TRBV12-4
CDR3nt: TGTGCCAGCAGCCAGGGACAGAGAGAGACCCAGTACTTC
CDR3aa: CASSQGQRETQYF

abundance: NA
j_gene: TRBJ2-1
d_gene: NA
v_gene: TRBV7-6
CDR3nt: TGTGCCAGCAGCCGCCAGCACAATGAGCAGTTCTTC
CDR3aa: CASSRQHNEQFF

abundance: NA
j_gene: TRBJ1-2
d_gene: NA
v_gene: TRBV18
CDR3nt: TGTGCCAGCTCACCAACGGGTCGTCTAACGGGAGGCTACACCTTC
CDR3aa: CASSPTGRLTGGYTF

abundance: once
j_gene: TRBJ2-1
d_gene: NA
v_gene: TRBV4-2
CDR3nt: TGTGCCAGCAGCCAAGACTGGCGGGGTGGCGGTGAGCAGTTCTTC
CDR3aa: CASSQDWRGGGEQFF

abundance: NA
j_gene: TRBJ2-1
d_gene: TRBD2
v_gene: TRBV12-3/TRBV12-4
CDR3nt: TGTGCCAGCAGGAGGGGACTAGCGGTAGACAATGAGCAGTTCTTC
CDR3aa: CASRRGLAVDNEQFF

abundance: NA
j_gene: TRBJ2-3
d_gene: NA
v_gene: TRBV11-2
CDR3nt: TGTGCCAGCAGCTTACGGGGATTCACAGATACGCAGTATTTT
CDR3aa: CASSLRGFTDTQYF

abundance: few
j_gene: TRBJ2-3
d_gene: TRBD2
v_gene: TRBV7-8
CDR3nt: TGTGCCAGCAGCTTAGCCAAGCGGGGGGGCCTTTCCCCGCAGTATTTT
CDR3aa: CASSLAKRGGLSPQYF

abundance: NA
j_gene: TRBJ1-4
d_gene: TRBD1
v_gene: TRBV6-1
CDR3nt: TGTGCCAGCAGTGGCCGGGACAGGGGTGAAAAACTGTTTTTT
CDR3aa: CASSGRDRGEKLFF

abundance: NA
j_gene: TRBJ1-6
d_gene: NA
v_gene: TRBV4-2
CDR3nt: TGTGCCAGCAGCCAAGAGGAGGATTCACCCCTCCACTTT
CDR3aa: CASSQEEDSPLHF

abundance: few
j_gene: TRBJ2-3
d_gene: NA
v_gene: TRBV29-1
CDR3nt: TGCAGCGCCGAGGGCAGGGGGGTAACAGATACGCAGTATTTT
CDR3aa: CSAEGRGVTDTQYF

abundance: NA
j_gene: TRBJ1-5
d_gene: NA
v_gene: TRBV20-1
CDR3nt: TGCAGTGCTGTGAGAGGAAACAATGGTCAGCCCCAGCATTTT
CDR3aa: CSAVRGNNGQPQHF

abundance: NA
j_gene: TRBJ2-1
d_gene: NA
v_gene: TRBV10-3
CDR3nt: TGTGCCATCAGTGAGTCGATCGAGCTTAATGAGCAGTTCTTC
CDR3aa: CAISESIELNEQFF

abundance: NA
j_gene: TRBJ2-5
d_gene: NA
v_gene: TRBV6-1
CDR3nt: TGTGCCCTCAGTGAGGGGGTCCGGGAGACCCAGTACTTC
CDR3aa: CALSEGVRETQYF

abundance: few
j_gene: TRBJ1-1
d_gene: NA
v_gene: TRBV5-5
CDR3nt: TGTGCCAGCAGCTACAGGGTAACGGGCACTGAAGCTTTCTTT
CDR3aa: CASSYRVTGTEAFF

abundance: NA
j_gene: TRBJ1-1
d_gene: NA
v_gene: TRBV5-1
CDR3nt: TGCGCCAGCGGAGGGTCAGGGGACGAGGGTGAAGCTTTCTTT
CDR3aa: CASGGSGDEGEAFF

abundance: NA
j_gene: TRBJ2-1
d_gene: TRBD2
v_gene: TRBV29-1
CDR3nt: TGCAGCGTGGAGGACGGGAGGAACAACTTCAATGAGCAGTTCTTC
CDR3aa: CSVEDGRNNFNEQFF

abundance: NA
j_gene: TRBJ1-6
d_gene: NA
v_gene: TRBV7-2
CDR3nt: TGTGCCAGCAGCTTGGGGTCTCTGTCAGCCTATAATTCACCCCTCCACTTT
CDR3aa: CASSLGSLSAYNSPLHF

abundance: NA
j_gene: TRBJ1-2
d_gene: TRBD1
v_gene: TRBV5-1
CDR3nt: TGCGCCAGCAGCTCGGGACAGGGGGCGCGATATAACTATGGCTACACCTTC
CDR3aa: CASSSGQGARYNYGYTF

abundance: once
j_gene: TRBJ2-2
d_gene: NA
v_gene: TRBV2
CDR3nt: TGTGCCAGCAGTGTGCTGGCGGGCGGTACCGGGGAGCTGTTTTTT
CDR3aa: CASSVLAGGTGELFF

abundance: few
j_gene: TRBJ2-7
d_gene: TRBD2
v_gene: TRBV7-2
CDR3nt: TGTGCCAGCAGCCCTCCGGGACTAGGGTACGAGCAGTACTTC
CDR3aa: CASSPPGLGYEQYF

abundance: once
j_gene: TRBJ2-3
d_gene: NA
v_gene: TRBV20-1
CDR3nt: TGCAGTGCTAAGGGTTTCACAGATACGCAGTATTTT
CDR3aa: CSAKGFTDTQYF

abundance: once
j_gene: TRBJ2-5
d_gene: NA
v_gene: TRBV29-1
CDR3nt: TGCAGCATGAGACGGAACCAAGAGACCCAGTACTTC
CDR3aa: CSMRRNQETQYF

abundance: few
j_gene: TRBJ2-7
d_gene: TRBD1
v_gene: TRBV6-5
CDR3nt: TGTGCCAGCAGTTACTCGGCGCAGGGGGCCCACGAGCAGTACTTC
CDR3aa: CASSYSAQGAHEQYF

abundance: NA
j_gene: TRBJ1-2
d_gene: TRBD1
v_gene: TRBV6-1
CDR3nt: TGTGCCAGCAGTGAAGTTTTTAATACTTTTCGAGGACAGGGTCATGGCTACACCTTC
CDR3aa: CASSEVFNTFRGQGHGYTF

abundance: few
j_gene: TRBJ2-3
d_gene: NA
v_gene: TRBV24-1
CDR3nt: TGTGCCACCAGTGATACCGCCACAGATACGCAGTATTTT
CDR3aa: CATSDTATDTQYF